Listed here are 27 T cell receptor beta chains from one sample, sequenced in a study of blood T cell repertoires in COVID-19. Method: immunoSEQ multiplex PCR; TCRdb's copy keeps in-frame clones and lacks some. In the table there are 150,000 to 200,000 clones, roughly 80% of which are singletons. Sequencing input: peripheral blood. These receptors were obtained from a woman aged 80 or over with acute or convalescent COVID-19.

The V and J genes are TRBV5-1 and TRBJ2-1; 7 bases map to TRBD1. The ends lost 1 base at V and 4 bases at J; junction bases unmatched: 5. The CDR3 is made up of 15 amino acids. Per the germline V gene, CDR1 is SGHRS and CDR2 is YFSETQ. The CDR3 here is CASSLRGPKYNEQFF. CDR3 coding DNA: TGCGCCAGCAGCTTGAGGGGGCCTAAATACAATGAGCAGTTCTTC.

CDR3 nucleotide sequence: TGTGCCAGCAGCTTAGGGACAGGTTGGACCTATAATTCACCCCTCCACTTT. It is translated as CASSLGTGWTYNSPLHF. The chain couples TRBV7-9 to TRBJ1-6; 7 positions match TRBD1. The V gene end was trimmed by 1 base and the J gene end by 2 bases; junction bases not matched to a gene: 5. Germline V gives CDR1 SEHNR, CDR2 FQNEAQ (reference sequence). This CDR3 is built from 17 residues.

CDR3 in DNA: TGTGCCAGCAGCCCCGGGACTAGCGGATACAATGAGCAGTTCTTC. Its protein product is CASSPGTSGYNEQFF. V and J are TRBV5-8 and TRBJ2-1; 11 nucleotides align to TRBD2. Germline V gene data show CDR1 as SGHTS and CDR2 as YDEGEE. Germline trimming cut 4 bases from V and 4 bases from J; bases unmatched to any gene: 4. The CDR3 spans 15 residues.

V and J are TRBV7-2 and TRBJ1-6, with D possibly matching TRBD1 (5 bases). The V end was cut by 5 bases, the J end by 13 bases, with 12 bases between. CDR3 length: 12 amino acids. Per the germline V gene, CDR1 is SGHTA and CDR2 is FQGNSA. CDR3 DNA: TGTGCCAGCAGCCAACCAGGGAATCCCCTCCACTTT. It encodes CASSQPGNPLHF.

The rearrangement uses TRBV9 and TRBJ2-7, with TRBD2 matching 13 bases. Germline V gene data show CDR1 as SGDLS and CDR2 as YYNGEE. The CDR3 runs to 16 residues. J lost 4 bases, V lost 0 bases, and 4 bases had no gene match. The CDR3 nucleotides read TGTGCCAGCAGCGTAGGGACTAGCGGGGGAAGATACGAGCAGTACTTC. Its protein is CASSVGTSGGRYEQYF.

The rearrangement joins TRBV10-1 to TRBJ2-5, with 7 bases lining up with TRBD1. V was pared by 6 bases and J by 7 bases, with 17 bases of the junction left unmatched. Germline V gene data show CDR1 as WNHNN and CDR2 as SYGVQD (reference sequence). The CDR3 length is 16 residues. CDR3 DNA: TGCGCCAGCAGGAGGGCCGACAGGGTGCGACGGAGGACCCAGTACTTC. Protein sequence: CASRRADRVRRRTQYF.

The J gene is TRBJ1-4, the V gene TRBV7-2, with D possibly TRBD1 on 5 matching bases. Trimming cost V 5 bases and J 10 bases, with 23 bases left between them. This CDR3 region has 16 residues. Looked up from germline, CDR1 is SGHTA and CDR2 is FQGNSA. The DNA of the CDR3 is TGTGCCAGCAGCCCGGACCGGGACCCGGGGCGGGGAAAACTGTTTTTT. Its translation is CASSPDRDPGRGKLFF.

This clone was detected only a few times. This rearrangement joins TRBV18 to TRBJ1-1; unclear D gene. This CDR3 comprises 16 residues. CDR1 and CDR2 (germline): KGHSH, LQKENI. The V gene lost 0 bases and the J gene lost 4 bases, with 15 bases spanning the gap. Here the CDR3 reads CASSPPTRATGTEAFF. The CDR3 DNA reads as TGTGCCAGCTCACCACCGACGAGGGCTACGGGCACTGAAGCTTTCTTT.

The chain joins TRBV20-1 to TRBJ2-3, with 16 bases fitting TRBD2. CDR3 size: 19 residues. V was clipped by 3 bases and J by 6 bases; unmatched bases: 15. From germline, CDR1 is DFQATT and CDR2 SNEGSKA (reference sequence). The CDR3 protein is CSASPPGLAGGHGLDTQYF. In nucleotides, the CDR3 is TGCAGTGCTAGTCCCCCGGGACTAGCGGGAGGGCATGGATTGGATACGCAGTATTTT.

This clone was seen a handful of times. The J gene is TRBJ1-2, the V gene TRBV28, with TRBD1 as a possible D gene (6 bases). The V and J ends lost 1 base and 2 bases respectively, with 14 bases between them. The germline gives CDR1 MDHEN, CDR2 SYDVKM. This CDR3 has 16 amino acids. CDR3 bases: TGTGCCAGCAGTTTATCCGCGCGGGGGGGCAACTATGGCTACACCTTC. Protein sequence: CASSLSARGGNYGYTF.

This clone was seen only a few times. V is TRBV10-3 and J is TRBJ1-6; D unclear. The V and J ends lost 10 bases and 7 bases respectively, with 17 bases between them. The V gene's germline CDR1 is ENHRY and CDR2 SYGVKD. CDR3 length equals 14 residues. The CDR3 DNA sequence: TGTGCCACCCGCCAGCGGACTGACAATTCACCCCTCCACTTT. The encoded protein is CATRQRTDNSPLHF.

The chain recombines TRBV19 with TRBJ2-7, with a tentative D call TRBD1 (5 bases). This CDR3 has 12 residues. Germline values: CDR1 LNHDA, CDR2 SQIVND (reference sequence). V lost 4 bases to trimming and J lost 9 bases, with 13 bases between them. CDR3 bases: TGTGCCAGTAGTACCCCAGGGTTGGGGCAGTACTTC. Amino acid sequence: CASSTPGLGQYF.

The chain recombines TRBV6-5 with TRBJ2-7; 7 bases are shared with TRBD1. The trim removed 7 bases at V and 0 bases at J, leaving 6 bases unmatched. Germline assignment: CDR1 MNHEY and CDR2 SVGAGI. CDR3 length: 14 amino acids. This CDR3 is CASIFQGDSYEQYF. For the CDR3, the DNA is TGTGCCAGCATTTTCCAGGGGGACTCCTACGAGCAGTACTTC.

The CDR3 region is CASSLTGGGYGYTF. The CDR3 region has the DNA TGTGCCAGCAGCTTAACAGGGGGCGGCTATGGCTACACCTTC. The genes are TRBV7-9 and TRBJ1-2; 9 bases map to TRBD1. Looked up from germline, CDR1 is SEHNR and CDR2 is FQNEAQ (reference sequence). The CDR3 loop spans 14 amino acids. J lost 4 bases, V lost 2 bases, and 2 bases had no gene match.

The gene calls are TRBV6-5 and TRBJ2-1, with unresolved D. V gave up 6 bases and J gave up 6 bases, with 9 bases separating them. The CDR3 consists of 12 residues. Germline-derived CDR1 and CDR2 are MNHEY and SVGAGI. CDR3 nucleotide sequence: TGTGCCAGCAGGCATTGGAGCAATGAGCAGTTCTTC. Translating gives CASRHWSNEQFF.

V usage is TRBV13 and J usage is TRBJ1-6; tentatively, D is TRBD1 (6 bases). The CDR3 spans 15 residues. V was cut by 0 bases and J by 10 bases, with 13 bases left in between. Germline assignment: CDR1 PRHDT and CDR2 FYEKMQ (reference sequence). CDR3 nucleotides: TGTGCCAGCAGCTTAGGCCACAGGGATGAATCACCCCTCCACTTT. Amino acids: CASSLGHRDESPLHF. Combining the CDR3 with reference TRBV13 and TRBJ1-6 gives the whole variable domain AAGVIQSPRHLIKEKRETATLKCYPIPRHDTVYWYQQGPGQDPQFLISFYEKMQSDKGSIPDRFSAQQFSDYHSELNMSSLELGDSALYFCASSLGHRDESPLHFGNGTRLTVT.

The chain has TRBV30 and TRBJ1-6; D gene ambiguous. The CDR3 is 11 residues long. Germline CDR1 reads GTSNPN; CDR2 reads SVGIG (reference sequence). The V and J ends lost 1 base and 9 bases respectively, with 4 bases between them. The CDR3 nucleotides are TGTGCCTGGAGTGCCGGTTCACCCCTCCACTTT. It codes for CAWSAGSPLHF.

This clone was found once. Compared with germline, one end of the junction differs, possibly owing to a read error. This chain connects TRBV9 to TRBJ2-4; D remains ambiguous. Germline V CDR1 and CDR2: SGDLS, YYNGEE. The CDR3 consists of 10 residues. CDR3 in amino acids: CASSLRYYWF. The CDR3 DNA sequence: TGTGCCAGCAGCTTACGTTATTACTGGTTC. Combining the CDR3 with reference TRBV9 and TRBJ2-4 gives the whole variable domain DSGVTQTPKHLITATGQRVTLRCSPRSGDLSVYWYQQSLDQGLQFLIQYYNGEERAKGNILERFSAQQFPDLHSELNLSSLELGDSALYFCASSLRYYWFGAGTRLSVL.

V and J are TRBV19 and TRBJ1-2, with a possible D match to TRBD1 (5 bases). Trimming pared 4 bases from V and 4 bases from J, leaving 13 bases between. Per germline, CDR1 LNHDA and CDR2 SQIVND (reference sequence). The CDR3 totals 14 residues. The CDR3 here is CASSKLGDSYGYTF. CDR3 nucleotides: TGTGCCAGTAGTAAGCTAGGCGACAGCTATGGCTACACCTTC.

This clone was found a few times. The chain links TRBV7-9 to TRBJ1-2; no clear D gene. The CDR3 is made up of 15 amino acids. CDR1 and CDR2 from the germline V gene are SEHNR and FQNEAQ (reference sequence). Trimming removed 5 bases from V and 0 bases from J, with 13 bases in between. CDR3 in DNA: TGTGCCAGCAGCCCACAATCGGGAGCTAACTATGGCTACACCTTC. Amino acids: CASSPQSGANYGYTF.

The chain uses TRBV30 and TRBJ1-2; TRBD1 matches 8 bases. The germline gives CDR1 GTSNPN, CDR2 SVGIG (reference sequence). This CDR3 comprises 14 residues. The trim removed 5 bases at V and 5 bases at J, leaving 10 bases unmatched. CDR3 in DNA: TGTGCCTGGTCCGGGACAGGCTGGGGTTATGGCTACACCTTC. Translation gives CAWSGTGWGYGYTF.

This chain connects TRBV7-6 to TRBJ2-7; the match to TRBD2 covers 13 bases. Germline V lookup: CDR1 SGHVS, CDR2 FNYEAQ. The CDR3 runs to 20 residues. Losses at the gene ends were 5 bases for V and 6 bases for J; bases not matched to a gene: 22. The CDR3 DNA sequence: TGTGCCAGCAGCCACCGACTAGCGGGGGGCCTGATCCCGACCTCGGGCGAGCAGTACTTC. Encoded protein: CASSHRLAGGLIPTSGEQYF.

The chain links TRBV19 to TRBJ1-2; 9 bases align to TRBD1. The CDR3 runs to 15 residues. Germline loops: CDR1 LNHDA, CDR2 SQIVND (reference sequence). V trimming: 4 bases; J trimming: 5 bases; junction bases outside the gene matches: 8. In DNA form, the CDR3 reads TGTGCCAGTAGTACCCTACAGGGGGCGTCATATGGCTACACCTTC. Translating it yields CASSTLQGASYGYTF.

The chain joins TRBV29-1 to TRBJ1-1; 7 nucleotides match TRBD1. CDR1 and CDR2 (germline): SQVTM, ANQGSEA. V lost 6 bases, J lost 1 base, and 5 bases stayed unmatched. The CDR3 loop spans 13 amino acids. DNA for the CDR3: TGCAGCGTGATGACAGGGCCGAACACTGAAGCTTTCTTT. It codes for CSVMTGPNTEAFF.

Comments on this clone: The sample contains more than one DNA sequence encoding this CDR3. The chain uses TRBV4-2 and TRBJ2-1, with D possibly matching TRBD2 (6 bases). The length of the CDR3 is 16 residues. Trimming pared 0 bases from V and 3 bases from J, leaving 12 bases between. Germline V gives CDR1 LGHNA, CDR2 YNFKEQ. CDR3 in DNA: TGTGCCAGCAGCCAAGACCTGGCGGGGAGCTACAATGAGCAGTTCTTC. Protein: CASSQDLAGSYNEQFF.

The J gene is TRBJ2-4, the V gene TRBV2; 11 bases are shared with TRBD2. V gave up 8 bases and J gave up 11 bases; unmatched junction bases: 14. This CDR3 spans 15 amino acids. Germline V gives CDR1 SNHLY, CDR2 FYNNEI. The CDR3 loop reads CASGDSRTSGSLQYF. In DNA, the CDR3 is TGTGCCAGCGGCGATTCTAGGACTAGCGGGTCGCTTCAGTACTTC.

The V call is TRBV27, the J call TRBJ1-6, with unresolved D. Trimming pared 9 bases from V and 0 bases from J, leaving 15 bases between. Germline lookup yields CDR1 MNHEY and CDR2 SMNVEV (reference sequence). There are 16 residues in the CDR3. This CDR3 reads CARVYTRSSYNSPLHF. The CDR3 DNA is TGTGCCAGGGTGTACACGCGGAGCTCCTATAATTCACCCCTCCACTTT.